The entry below gives a single T cell receptor (beta chain) sequence along with its context. TRB rearrangements were amplified by touch-down multiplex PCR with mixed TRB-A/B primers. TCRdb re-called the multiplex PCR reads; one entry per CDR3 protein, DNA not given. The sample totals a few thousand distinct CDR3 sequences. The CDR3 has 16 amino acids. Per germline, CDR1 MNHEY and CDR2 SVGEGT. This specimen comes from a study of T cell clusters in autoimmune cytopenias. TRB was amplified from roughly 270 ng of peripheral blood genomic DNA per sample. The same sample was also studied in work on T cell repertoires in aging, cancer and after chemotherapy. That work adds: Clear clonal overlap appeared across healthy donor samples taken over several months to years. Untreated cancer patients had significantly lower blood TCR diversity than age-matched healthy donors. In cancer patients, declining TCR diversity with age involved lost richness and lost evenness.

The sequenced sample was peripheral blood. The chain joins TRBV6-2 or TRBV6-3 to TRBJ2-2; TCRdb picks TRBD2, but there is no DNA to check that call. The origin of this receptor is a human donor in good health. The CDR3 sequence: CASRTKFGGRTGELFF.